The 3 T cell receptor beta chains below were found in one sample sequenced in a study of radiation and T cells in renal cell carcinoma. Method: immunoSEQ multiplex PCR; TCRdb's copy keeps in-frame clones and lacks some. In the table there are around 130,000 clones, more than 75% of which are singletons. The sample's time point: blood 2 weeks post-SBRT. The treatment was: 15 Gy SBRT to primary tumor, nephrectomy 4 weeks later. Sequenced material: blood, taken from a patient whose treatment included radiotherapy and nephrectomy. All receptors derive from a woman in her 70s with renal cell carcinoma.

The CDR3 reads CASSQDLLNTGELFF. CDR3 nucleotide sequence: TGTGCCAGCAGCCAAGATCTACTCAACACCGGGGAGCTGTTTTTT. The V gene is TRBV4-2, the J gene TRBJ2-2; no firm D call. Per the germline V gene, CDR1 is LGHNA and CDR2 is YNFKEQ. The CDR3 contains 15 residues. Trimming removed 0 bases from V and 2 bases from J, with 7 bases in between.

This rearrangement joins TRBV5-1 to TRBJ1-2, with 10 nucleotides matching TRBD1. The CDR3 is 15 amino acids. The junction had 4 bases not matched to a gene; V was cut back by 5 bases and J by 0 bases. CDR1 is SGHRS, CDR2 YFSETQ, per germline. CDR3 sequence (DNA): TGCGCCAGCAGGCCCGGACAGGGGGCTAACTATGGCTACACCTTC. Translation: CASRPGQGANYGYTF. The whole variable domain, remainder taken from reference TRBV5-1 and TRBJ1-2, is KAGVTQTPRYLIKTRGQQVTLSCSPISGHRSVSWYQQTPGQGLQFLFEYFSETQRNKGNFPGRFSGRQFSNSRSEMNVSTLELGDSALYLCASRPGQGANYGYTFGSGTRLTVV.

The chain is built from TRBV21-1 and TRBJ2-3; the table gives TRBD2 as D, unverified against the DNA. TRBV21-1 is recorded as a pseudogene. The CDR3 runs to 14 residues. The CDR3 DNA reads as TGTGCCAGCAGCAGGGGGGGGCTCACAGATACGCAGTATTTT. It is translated as CASSRGGLTDTQYF.